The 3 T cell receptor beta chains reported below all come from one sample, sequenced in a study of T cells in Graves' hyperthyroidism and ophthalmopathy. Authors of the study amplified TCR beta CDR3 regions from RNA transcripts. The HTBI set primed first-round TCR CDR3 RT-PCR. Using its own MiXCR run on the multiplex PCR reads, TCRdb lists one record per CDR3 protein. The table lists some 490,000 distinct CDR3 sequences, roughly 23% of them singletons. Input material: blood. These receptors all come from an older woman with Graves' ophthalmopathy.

CDR3 DNA: TGTGCCAGCAGCCAAAGTATGGGTAGGGCTGAAGCTTTCTTT. Protein sequence: CASSQSMGRAEAFF. The gene calls are TRBV25-1 and TRBJ1-1; no reliable D call. There are 14 residues in the CDR3. V gave up 6 bases and J gave up 6 bases, with 17 bases separating them. The V gene's germline CDR1 is MGHDK and CDR2 SYGVNS. Full variable domain (outside the CDR3, taken from reference TRBV25-1 and TRBJ1-1): EADIYQTPRYLVIGTGKKITLECSQTMGHDKMYWYQQDPGMELHLIHYSYGVNSTEKGDLSSESTVSRIRTEHFPLTLESARPSHTSQYLCASSQSMGRAEAFFGQGTRLTVV.

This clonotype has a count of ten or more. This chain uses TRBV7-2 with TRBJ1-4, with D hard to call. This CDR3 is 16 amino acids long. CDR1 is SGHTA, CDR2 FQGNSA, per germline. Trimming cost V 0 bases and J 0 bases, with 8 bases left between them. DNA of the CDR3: TGTGCCAGCAGCTTAGCGGGCAGCCCAACTAATGAAAAACTGTTTTTT. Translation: CASSLAGSPTNEKLFF.

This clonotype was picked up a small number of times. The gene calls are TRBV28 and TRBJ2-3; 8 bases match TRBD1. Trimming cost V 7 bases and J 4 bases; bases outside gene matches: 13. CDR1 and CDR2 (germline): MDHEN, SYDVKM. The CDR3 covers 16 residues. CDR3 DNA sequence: TGTGCCAGCACCCCCAGGACAGGGCGGCTGGCAGATACGCAGTATTTT. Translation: CASTPRTGRLADTQYF.